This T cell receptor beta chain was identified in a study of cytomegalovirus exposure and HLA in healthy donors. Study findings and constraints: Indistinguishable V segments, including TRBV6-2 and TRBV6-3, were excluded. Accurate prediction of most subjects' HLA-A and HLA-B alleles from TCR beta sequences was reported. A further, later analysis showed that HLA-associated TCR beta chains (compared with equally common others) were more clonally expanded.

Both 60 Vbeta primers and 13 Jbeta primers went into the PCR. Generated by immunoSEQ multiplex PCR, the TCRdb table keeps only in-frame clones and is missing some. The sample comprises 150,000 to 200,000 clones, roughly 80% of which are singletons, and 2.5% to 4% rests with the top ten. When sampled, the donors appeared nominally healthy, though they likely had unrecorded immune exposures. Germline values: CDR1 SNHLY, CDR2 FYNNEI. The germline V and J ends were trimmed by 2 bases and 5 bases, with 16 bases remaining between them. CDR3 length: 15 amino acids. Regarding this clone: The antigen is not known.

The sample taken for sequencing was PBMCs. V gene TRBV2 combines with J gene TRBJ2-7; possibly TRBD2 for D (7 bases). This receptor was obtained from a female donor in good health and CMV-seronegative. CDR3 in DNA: TGTGCCAGCAGTGAATTGGGGGGGGGCGTCGACGAGCAGTACTTC. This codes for CASSELGGGVDEQYF. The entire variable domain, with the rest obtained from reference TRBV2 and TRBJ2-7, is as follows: EPEVTQTPSHQVTQMGQEVILRCVPISNHLYFYWYRQILGQKVEFLVSFYNNEISEKSEIFDDQFSVERPDGSNFTLKIRSTKLEDSAMYFCASSELGGGVDEQYFGPGTRLTVT.